This record covers a single T cell receptor beta chain. Its antigen remains unidentified. Nothing much larger sits one base from this clone, and base qualities are not available. Receptor libraries were prepared by multiplex PCR. The sequencer was an Illumina HiSeq 4000. CDR3 regions were amplified by Arm-PCR with iRepertoire HTBI primers to construct TCR beta libraries. Gel purification was performed on PCR products prior to sequencing. The paper's data handling went like this. Across samples, 60 to 75 TRBV and 15 or so TRBJ segments were identified and used for gene usage analysis of CDR3 amino acid clonotypes. Filtered high-quality paired reads were merged into contigs using COPE and FqMerger. BLAST was used to align contigs to the IMGT TRBV, TRBD and TRBJ reference genes, and CDR3 was defined following IMGT. Any clonotype with a frequency above 0.1% was counted as a highly expanded clone. Shannon entropy served as the measure of repertoire diversity, while the Gini coefficient captured V-J evenness. A clonotype found in more than one individual was treated as public. TCRdb took the public reads, trimmed them with fastp at Q25, ran MiXCR for clone calling and kept in-frame beta chains. Each CDR3 protein gets just one entry, which takes the most common genes and DNA from the rows behind it. These V and J calls are TCRdb output, not the study's own analysis. For this sample the table gives more than 300,000 distinct CDR3 sequences, of which about 10% were detected only once. The ten biggest clones cover about 20% of the sample.

The sample's time point label is to be understood as: newly diagnosed GD, antithyroid drugs for less than 3 months. For both TCR sequencing and RNA sequencing, RNA was extracted from PBMCs using TRIzol. Graves' disease was diagnosed according to American Thyroid Association guidelines. The patients came from an endocrinology department in Xi'an, China. Each patient gave 7 to 9.5 milliliters of peripheral blood, collected in an EDTA anticoagulant tube. PBMCs were isolated by Ficoll Paque Plus density gradient separation without further T cell sorting. An Agilent 2100 Bioanalyzer and agarose gel were used to assess RNA quality, and a NanoDrop 2000 was used to measure RNA concentration. This entry comes from a study of regulatory T cells in long-lasting Graves disease (dated by TCRdb to the early 2020s). As for the study more broadly: Antithyroid drugs had been taken for less than 3 months by newly diagnosed Graves' disease patients. This study used TCR sequencing and RNA sequencing of peripheral blood to compare persistent Graves' disease patients against newly diagnosed Graves' disease patients. The study was conducted in China and was registered as a clinical trial. A total of roughly 33 samples underwent TCR sequencing: 13 from persistent and some 20 from newly diagnosed Graves' disease patients.

Trimming at the junction amounts to 10 bases on V and 6 bases on J, and the germline ends lie 13 bases apart. There are 13 amino acids in the CDR3, from cysteine to phenylalanine inclusive. Only the CDR3 DNA is retained, 39 bases long and in frame from the first base. Reading the germline V gene gives CDR1 MNHEY and CDR2 SVGEGT. Results the study describes overall, beyond this receptor: Compared with newly diagnosed patients, patients with persistent Graves' disease had lower TCR Shannon entropy and fewer highly expanded clones, which suggests clonal expansion. Only peripheral blood was studied, because thyroid tissue, the primary lesion, was inaccessible. The authors acknowledged the small sample size as a limitation that may reduce accuracy. Sequencing and analysis were restricted to the TCR beta chain. Persistent patients shared more public clonotypes among themselves (over 2,500) than newly diagnosed patients did (roughly 920). Persistent disease showed preferential use of TRBV28, TRBJ1-2 and TRBJ2-5, whereas newly diagnosed disease favored TRBV20-1 and TRBJ2-1.

These data also featured in a second study, about T cells in Graves' hyperthyroidism and ophthalmopathy. As the second paper documents: A patient counted as having stable Graves' hyperthyroidism if no progression to ophthalmopathy occurred over 18 months of follow-up. The hyperthyroidism patients were between 18 and 65 years old and newly diagnosed, with a disease duration of less than 2 months. Exclusion was applied to patients with uncontrolled infections, other autoimmune diseases, pregnancy or lactation. Diagnoses were based on clinical symptoms, serum thyroxine and TRAb, thyroid ultrasound and orbital computed tomography. A first-round RT-PCR of the TCR CDR3 used the HTBI primer set with the Qiagen OneStep RT-PCR kit. Blood samples also contained most of the expanded thyroid clonotypes (frequency above 0.001), which suggests that blood repertoires may reflect thyroid immune responses. A 13 V-J signature model separated ophthalmopathy from stable hyperthyroidism, with around 91% sensitivity and about 81% specificity in cross-validation and 80%/75% in testing. In validation, the model predicted progression to ophthalmopathy a median of about 6 months before onset, with 70% to 71% sensitivity and about 72% specificity. TCR V-J signatures able to tell the groups apart were searched for in a discovery cohort of 90 to 100 patients, of whom more than 40 had Graves' ophthalmopathy and under 65 had stable Graves' hyperthyroidism. An independent validation cohort of 18 to 20 hyperthyroidism patients and roughly 16 patients who later progressed to ophthalmopathy tested prospective prediction of ophthalmopathy. The approximately 100 discovery patients were randomly split 7:3 into training and test sets. The study also compared thyroid tissue and blood T-cell repertoires from several Graves' hyperthyroidism patients. Following sampling, methimazole starting at 30 mg daily was given to hyperthyroidism patients, and high-dose intravenous methylprednisolone was given to ophthalmopathy patients. The libraries were constructed in a second round of multiplex PCR and then size-selected and purified. Paired-end sequencing of the libraries was performed with 100 bp reads on an Illumina HiSeq2000. SOAPnuke was used to process the raw data, removing reads that contained adapters or uncalled bases, had a mean Phred below 15, or lacked an exact match to the constant primer or identifier. COPE v1.2.5 was used to merge high-quality paired reads, and clonotypes were defined as unique nucleotide sequences. Clonotypes were aligned to IMGT TRBV, TRBD and TRBJ reference segments using MiTCR v1.1. Only V-J combinations with frequency above 0.0001, covering about 99% of repertoires, were analysed. A TCS score was defined as the ratio between F50 (clonal expansion) and ExV (chaos), using BLOSUM62-based TCRdist between CDR3 peptides within each V-J. Welch's t-statistics and random forest reduced around 520 V-J features to fewer than 15, which were used in a naive Bayes classifier (R e1071). No statistical method was used to fix the sample size in advance, and group allocation was not hidden from the investigators. TCR Vbeta CDR3 sequencing of fewer than 150 peripheral blood samples (fewer than 45 ophthalmopathy, 75 to 80 hyperthyroidism and some 17 progressor patients) is reported in the paper.

This material consisted of peripheral blood mononuclear cells (PBMCs), taken at new diagnosis, from a patient treated with antithyroid drugs. The rearrangement joined TRBV6-2 or TRBV6-3 to TRBJ1-6, and the D gene may be TRBD1, 5 bases matching. The clonotype comes from a woman aged 18 to 35 with Graves disease. Donor details come from another sample of the same person, matched by shared clones. CDR3 sequence: CATRGIANSPLHF. At the DNA level, the sequence is TGTGCCACCCGGGGGATCGCTAATTCACCCCTCCACTTT.